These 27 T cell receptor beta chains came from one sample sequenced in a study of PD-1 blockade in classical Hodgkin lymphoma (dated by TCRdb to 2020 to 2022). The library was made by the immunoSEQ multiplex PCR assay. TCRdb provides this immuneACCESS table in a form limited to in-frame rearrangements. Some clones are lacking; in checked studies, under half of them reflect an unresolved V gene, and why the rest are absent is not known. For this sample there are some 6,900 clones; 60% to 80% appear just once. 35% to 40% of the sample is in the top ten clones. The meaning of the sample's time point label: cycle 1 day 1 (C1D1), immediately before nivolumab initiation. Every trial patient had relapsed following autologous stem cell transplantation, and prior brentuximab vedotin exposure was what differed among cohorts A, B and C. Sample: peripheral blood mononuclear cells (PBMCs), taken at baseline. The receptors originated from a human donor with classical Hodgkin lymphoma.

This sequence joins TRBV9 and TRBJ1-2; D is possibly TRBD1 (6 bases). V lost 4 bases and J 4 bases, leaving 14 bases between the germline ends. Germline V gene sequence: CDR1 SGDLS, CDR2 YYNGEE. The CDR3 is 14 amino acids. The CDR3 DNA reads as TGTGCCAGCAGCTCCCCGGACAGCGTCTATGGCTACACCTTC. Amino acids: CASSSPDSVYGYTF. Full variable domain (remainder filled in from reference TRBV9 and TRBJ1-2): DSGVTQTPKHLITATGQRVTLRCSPRSGDLSVYWYQQSLDQGLQFLIQYYNGEERAKGNILERFSAQQFPDLHSELNLSSLELGDSALYFCASSSPDSVYGYTFGSGTRLTVV.

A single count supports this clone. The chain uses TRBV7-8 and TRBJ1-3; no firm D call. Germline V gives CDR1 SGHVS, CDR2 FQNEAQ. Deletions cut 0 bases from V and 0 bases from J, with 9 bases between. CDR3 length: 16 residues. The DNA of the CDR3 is TGTGCCAGCAGCTTAGCGAGTGGGTACTCTGGAAACACCATATATTTT. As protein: CASSLASGYSGNTIYF.

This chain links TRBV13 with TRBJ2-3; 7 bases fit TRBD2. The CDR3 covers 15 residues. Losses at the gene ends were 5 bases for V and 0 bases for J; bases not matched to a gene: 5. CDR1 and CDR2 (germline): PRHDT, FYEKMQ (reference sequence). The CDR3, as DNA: TGTGCCAGCAGCGTAGCGGGTCTAAGCACAGATACGCAGTATTTT. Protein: CASSVAGLSTDTQYF.

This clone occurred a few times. CDR3 sequence reads: CASSVAPVRQGNTDTQYF. Written as DNA, the CDR3 is TGTGCCAGCAGCGTAGCTCCGGTTCGGCAGGGAAACACAGATACGCAGTATTTT. The chain employs TRBV9 and TRBJ2-3; D may be TRBD1 (5 bases). Germline V gene sequence: CDR1 SGDLS, CDR2 YYNGEE. V gave up 0 bases and J gave up 2 bases, with 19 bases separating them. The CDR3 has 18 residues.

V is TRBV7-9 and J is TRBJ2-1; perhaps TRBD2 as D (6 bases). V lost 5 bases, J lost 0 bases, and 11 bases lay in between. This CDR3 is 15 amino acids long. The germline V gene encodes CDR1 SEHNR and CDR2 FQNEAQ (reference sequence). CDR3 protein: CASSQRVSSYNEQFF. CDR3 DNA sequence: TGTGCCAGCAGCCAGCGGGTTAGCTCCTACAATGAGCAGTTCTTC.

As DNA, the CDR3 is TGTGCCAGCAGCATAACTTCAGGGACCTACGAGCAGTACTTC. This sequence encodes CASSITSGTYEQYF. V usage is TRBV5-6 and J usage is TRBJ2-7; TRBD1 is a possible D gene (5 bases). From germline, CDR1 is SGHDT and CDR2 YYEEEE. V dropped 4 bases and J dropped 2 bases, with 13 bases sitting between them. The CDR3 has 14 residues.

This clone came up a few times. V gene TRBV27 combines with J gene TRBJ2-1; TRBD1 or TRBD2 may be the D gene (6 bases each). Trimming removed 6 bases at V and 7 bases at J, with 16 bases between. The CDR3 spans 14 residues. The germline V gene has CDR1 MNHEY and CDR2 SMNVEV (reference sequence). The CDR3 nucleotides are TGTGCCAGCAGAAGGGGGGAGTCTCGGAATGAGCAGTTCTTC. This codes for CASRRGESRNEQFF.

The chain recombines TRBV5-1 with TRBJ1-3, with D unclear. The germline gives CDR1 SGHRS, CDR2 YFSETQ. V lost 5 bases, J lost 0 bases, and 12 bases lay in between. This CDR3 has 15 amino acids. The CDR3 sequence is CASRKAVSSGNTIYF. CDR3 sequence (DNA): TGCGCCAGCAGGAAGGCAGTGTCCTCTGGAAACACCATATATTTT.

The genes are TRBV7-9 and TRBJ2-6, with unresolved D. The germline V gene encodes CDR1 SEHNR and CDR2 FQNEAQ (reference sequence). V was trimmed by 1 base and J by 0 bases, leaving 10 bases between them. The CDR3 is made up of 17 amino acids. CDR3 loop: CASSLGFSGSGANVLTF. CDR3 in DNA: TGTGCCAGCAGCTTAGGGTTTTCGGGCTCTGGGGCCAACGTCCTGACTTTC.

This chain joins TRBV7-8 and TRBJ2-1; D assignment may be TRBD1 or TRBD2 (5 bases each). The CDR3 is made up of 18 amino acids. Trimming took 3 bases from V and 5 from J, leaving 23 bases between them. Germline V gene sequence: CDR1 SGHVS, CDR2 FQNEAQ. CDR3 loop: CASSLFRGRGALDNEQFF. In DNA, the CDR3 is TGTGCCAGCAGCTTGTTCCGGGGTAGGGGCGCTTTAGACAATGAGCAGTTCTTC.

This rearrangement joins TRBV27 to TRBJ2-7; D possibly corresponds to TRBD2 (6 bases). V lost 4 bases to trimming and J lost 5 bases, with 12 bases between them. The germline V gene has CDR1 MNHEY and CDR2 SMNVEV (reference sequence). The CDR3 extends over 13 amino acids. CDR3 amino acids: CASSSGTSNEQYF. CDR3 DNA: TGTGCCAGCAGTTCCGGGACTTCTAACGAGCAGTACTTC.

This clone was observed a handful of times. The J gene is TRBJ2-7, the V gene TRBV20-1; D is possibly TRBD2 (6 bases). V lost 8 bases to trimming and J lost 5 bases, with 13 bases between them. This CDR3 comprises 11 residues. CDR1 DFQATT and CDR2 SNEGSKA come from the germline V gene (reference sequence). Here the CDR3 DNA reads TGCAGTACAGGCGGGAAGAACGAGCAGTACTTC. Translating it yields CSTGGKNEQYF.

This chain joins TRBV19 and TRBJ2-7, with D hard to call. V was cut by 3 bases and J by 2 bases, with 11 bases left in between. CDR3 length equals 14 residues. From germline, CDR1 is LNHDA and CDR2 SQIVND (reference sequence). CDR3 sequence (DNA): TGTGCCAGTAGTATGGACCCGGCGCCCTACGAGCAGTACTTC. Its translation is CASSMDPAPYEQYF.

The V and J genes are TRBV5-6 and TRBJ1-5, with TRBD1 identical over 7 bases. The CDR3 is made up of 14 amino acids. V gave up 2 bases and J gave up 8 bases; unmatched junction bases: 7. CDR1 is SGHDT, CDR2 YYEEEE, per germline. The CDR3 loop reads CASSLTGDREPQHF. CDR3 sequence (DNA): TGTGCCAGCAGCTTAACAGGGGATAGAGAGCCCCAGCATTTT.

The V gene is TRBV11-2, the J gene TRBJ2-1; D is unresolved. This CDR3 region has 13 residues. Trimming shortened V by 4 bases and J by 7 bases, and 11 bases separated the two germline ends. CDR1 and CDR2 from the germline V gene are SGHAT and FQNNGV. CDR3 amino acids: CASSSLNGNEQFF. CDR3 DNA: TGTGCCAGCAGCTCCCTGAACGGGAATGAGCAGTTCTTC.

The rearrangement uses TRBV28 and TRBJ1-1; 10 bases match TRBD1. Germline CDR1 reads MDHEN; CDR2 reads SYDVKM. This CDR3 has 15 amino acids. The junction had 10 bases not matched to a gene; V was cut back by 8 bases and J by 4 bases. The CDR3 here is CASRFTTGGGTEAFF. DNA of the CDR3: TGTGCCAGCCGGTTTACGACAGGGGGCGGCACTGAAGCTTTCTTT.

CDR3 region: CATTQETSLMEQFF. In DNA form, the CDR3 reads TGTGCCACCACACAGGAGACTTCCTTGATGGAGCAGTTCTTC. V and J are TRBV2 and TRBJ2-1; tentative D call: TRBD1 (5 bases). The CDR3 extends over 14 amino acids. V lost 10 bases and J 10 bases, leaving 23 bases between the germline ends. CDR1 and CDR2 (germline): SNHLY, FYNNEI.

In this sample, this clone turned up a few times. As DNA, the CDR3 is TGTGCCAGCAGCTGGCGGGAGGGCCGTAATGAGCAGTTCTTC. Its protein product is CASSWREGRNEQFF. V and J are TRBV28 and TRBJ2-1; 9 bases map to TRBD2. Per the germline V gene, CDR1 is MDHEN and CDR2 is SYDVKM. The CDR3 covers 14 residues. V trimming: 6 bases; J trimming: 7 bases; junction bases outside the gene matches: 7.

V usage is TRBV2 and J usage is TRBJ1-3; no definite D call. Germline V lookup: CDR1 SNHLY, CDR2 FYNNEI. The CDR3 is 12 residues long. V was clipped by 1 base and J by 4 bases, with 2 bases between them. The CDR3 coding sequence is TGTGCCAGCAGTGAAGAGGGAAACACCATATATTTT. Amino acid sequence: CASSEEGNTIYF.

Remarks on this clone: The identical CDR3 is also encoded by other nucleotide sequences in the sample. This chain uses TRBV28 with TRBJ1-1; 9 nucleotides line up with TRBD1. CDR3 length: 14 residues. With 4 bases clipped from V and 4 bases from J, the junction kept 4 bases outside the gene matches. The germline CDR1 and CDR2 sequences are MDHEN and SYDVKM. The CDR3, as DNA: TGTGCCAGCAGTTGGGACAGGGTTAGCACTGAAGCTTTCTTT. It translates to CASSWDRVSTEAFF.

CDR3: CASSLNRDREYF. In DNA form, the CDR3 reads TGCGCCAGCAGCTTGAACCGGGACAGGGAGTACTTC. The chain uses TRBV5-1 and TRBJ2-7, with 9 bases identical to TRBD1. With 1 base clipped from V and 11 bases from J, the junction kept 4 bases outside the gene matches. Germline V lookup: CDR1 SGHRS, CDR2 YFSETQ. This CDR3 spans 12 amino acids.

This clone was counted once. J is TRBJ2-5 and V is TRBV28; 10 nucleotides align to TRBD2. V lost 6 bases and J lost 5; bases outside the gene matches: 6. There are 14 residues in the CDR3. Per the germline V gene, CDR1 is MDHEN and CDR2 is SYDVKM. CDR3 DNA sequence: TGTGCCAGCAGCCAGCGGGAGGGCCGGGAGACCCAGTACTTC. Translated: CASSQREGRETQYF.

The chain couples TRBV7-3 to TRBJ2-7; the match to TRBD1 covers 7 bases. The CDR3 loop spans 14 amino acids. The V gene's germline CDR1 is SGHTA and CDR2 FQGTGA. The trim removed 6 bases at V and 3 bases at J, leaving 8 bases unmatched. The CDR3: CASRIQGIDYEQYF. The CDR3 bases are TGTGCCAGCAGGATACAGGGGATCGACTACGAGCAGTACTTC.

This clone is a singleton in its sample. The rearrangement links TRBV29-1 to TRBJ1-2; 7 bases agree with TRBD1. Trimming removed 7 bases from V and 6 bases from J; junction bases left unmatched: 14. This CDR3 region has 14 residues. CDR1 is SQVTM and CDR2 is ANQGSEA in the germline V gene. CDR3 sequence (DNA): TGCAGCGCCGGAATTGGGCGACAGGGACATGGCTACACCTTC. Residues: CSAGIGRQGHGYTF. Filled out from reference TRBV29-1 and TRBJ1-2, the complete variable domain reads SAVISQKPSRDICQRGTSLTIQCQVDSQVTMMFWYRQQPGQSLTLIATANQGSEATYESGFVIDKFPISRPNLTFSTLTVSNMSPEDSSIYLCSAGIGRQGHGYTFGSGTRLTVV.

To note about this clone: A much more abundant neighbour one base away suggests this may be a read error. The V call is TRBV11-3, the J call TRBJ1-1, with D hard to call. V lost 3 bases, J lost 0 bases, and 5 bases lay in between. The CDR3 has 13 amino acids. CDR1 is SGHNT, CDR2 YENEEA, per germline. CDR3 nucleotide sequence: TGTGCCAGCAGCTTCGAGGTGAACACTGAAGCTTTCTTT. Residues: CASSFEVNTEAFF.

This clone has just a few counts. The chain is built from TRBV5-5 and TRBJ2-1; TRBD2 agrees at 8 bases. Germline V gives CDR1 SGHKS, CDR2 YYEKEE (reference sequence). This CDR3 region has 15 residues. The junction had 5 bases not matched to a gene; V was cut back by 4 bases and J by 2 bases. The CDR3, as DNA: TGTGCCAGCAGCATAACTAGCGGACCCTACAATGAGCAGTTCTTC. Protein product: CASSITSGPYNEQFF.

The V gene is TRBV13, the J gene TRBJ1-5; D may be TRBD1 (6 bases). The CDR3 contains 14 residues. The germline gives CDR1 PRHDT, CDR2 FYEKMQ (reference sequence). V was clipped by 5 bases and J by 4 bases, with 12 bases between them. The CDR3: CASSIRQVNQPQHF. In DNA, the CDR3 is TGTGCCAGCAGCATAAGACAGGTGAATCAGCCCCAGCATTTT.